One and the same sample provided the 9 T cell receptor beta chains below, sequenced in a study of cytomegalovirus exposure and HLA in healthy donors. Primers for the PCR totalled 60 Vbeta and 13 Jbeta. The repertoire was sequenced with immunoSEQ multiplex PCR; TCRdb's copy has only in-frame clones and lacks some. This table has 150,000 to 200,000 clones, roughly three quarters appearing once. The sequenced sample consisted of PBMCs. These receptors were taken from a woman between 45 and 60 years old in good health and CMV-seronegative.

The rearrangement joins TRBV5-1 to TRBJ1-4, with D perhaps TRBD1 (5 bases). The ends were cut back, 2 bases at V and 0 bases at J, with 11 bases in the middle. Germline loops: CDR1 SGHRS, CDR2 YFSETQ. The CDR3 is made up of 16 amino acids. Here the CDR3 reads CASSFGGGSTNEKLFF. The CDR3, as DNA: TGCGCCAGCAGCTTTGGGGGAGGTTCAACTAATGAAAAACTGTTTTTT.

This clone has more than one count but fewer than ten. This chain uses TRBV13 with TRBJ1-1; 10 bases are a match to TRBD1. Trimming removed 8 bases from V and 3 bases from J; junction bases left unmatched: 6. CDR1 and CDR2 (germline): PRHDT, FYEKMQ (reference sequence). CDR3 length: 14 amino acids. The CDR3 DNA is TGTGCCAGCGGAGACAGGGGGCGACACACTGAAGCTTTCTTT. Translating gives CASGDRGRHTEAFF.

This chain joins TRBV21-1 and TRBJ1-4; the table's D call TRBD1 went unverified against the DNA. TRBV21-1 is flagged as a pseudogene. There are 15 residues in the CDR3. The DNA for the CDR3 is TGTGCCAGCAGCAACCCGACAGGGGGGAAAGAAAAACTGTTTTTT. Its translation is CASSNPTGGKEKLFF.

As DNA, the CDR3 is TGTGCCAGCAGCTCTAGCCTGGTGGGTGACCCTAACTATGGCTACACCTTC. It encodes CASSSSLVGDPNYGYTF. The V call is TRBV7-2, the J call TRBJ1-2; D ambiguous. The CDR3 covers 17 residues. CDR1 is SGHTA and CDR2 is FQGNSA in the germline V gene. The V end was cut by 4 bases, the J end by 0 bases, with 18 bases between. The full variable domain, its missing parts supplied by reference TRBV7-2 and TRBJ1-2, is GAGVSQSPSNKVTEKGKDVELRCDPISGHTALYWYRQSLGQGLEFLIYFQGNSAPDKSGLPSDRFSAERTGGSVSTLTIQRTQQEDSAVYLCASSSSLVGDPNYGYTFGSGTRLTVV.

This clone showed up just a few times. The V and J genes are TRBV6-5 and TRBJ1-2; TRBD1 aligns across 7 bases. The germline CDR1 and CDR2 sequences are MNHEY and SVGAGI. V shed 5 bases and J 5 bases; nucleotides not matched to a gene: 2. CDR3 size: 12 residues. The CDR3 loop is CASSTGDYGYTF. The CDR3 DNA reads as TGTGCCAGCAGTACAGGGGATTATGGCTACACCTTC.

The table lists this clone with a few counts. J is TRBJ1-1 and V is TRBV7-2; D not resolved. This CDR3 spans 14 amino acids. V was shortened by 1 base and J by 1 base, with 7 bases between the two germline ends. Germline V CDR1 and CDR2: SGHTA, FQGNSA. Here the CDR3 reads CASSLVRTNTEAFF. CDR3 nucleotides: TGTGCCAGCAGCTTAGTGAGAACGAACACTGAAGCTTTCTTT.

Regarding this clone: The germline gene is not matched at one end of the junction; a read error may be the cause. The CDR3 DNA reads TGTGCCAGCAGTTTTAGGGCAGGGGGCACTGGGGCCAACGTCCCGACTTTC. Protein: CASSFRAGGTGANVPTF. J is TRBJ2-6 and V is TRBV27; TRBD1 matches 8 bases. Germline values: CDR1 MNHEY, CDR2 SMNVEV (reference sequence). There are 17 residues in the CDR3.

The rearrangement joins TRBV4-1 to TRBJ2-1, with 7 nucleotides matching TRBD2. V shed 4 bases and J 2 bases; nucleotides not matched to a gene: 5. Germline values: CDR1 MGHRA, CDR2 YSYEKL. CDR3 length: 15 residues. CDR3 sequence (DNA): TGCGCCAGCAGCCCTTTAGCGGGTACCTACAATGAGCAGTTCTTC. Translating gives CASSPLAGTYNEQFF.

The chain joins TRBV25-1 to TRBJ2-7; 10 bases are shared with TRBD1. Per the germline V gene, CDR1 is MGHDK and CDR2 is SYGVNS. The CDR3 extends over 15 amino acids. The V and J ends lost 5 bases and 10 bases, in that order; junction bases with no gene match: 14. For the CDR3, the DNA is TGTGCCAGCAGTCCTATAGGGGGAGACAGGGGGCGACAGTACTTC. Its translation: CASSPIGGDRGRQYF.